Presented here are 8 T cell receptor beta chains from one specimen sequenced in a study of T cell responses to AZD1222 COVID-19 vaccine. TCRdb keeps only in-frame clones here, not all; method: immunoSEQ multiplex PCR. The sample includes over 110,000 clones, roughly 90% of them seen just once. The input for sequencing was peripheral blood, taken on day 0 of AZD1222 vaccination. These receptors were collected from an adult in good health.

The gene calls are TRBV6-5 and TRBJ1-6, with D unresolved. Germline lookup yields CDR1 MNHEY and CDR2 SVGAGI. The ends were cut back, 1 base at V and 10 bases at J, with 11 bases in the middle. The CDR3 spans 14 residues. The CDR3, as DNA: TGTGCCAGCAGTTACTTTGGGGAAAAATCACCCCTCCACTTT. Translation: CASSYFGEKSPLHF.

V usage is TRBV19 and J usage is TRBJ1-2; no firm D call. The CDR3 is made up of 14 amino acids. CDR1 LNHDA and CDR2 SQIVND come from the germline V gene (reference sequence). The V end was cut by 2 bases, the J end by 5 bases, with 12 bases between. The CDR3 protein is CASSISRPHYGYTF. The CDR3 nucleotides are TGTGCCAGTAGTATATCCCGACCCCATTATGGCTACACCTTC.

The chain couples TRBV28 to TRBJ1-5, with a tentative D call TRBD1 (5 bases). There are 16 residues in the CDR3. Deletions cut 3 bases from V and 3 bases from J, with 15 bases between. Germline-derived CDR1 and CDR2 are MDHEN and SYDVKM. CDR3 region: CASSLSGSGYNQPQHF. CDR3 in DNA: TGTGCCAGCAGTTTGTCGGGGTCAGGGTACAATCAGCCCCAGCATTTT.

This chain joins TRBV28 and TRBJ1-1; possibly TRBD1 for D (6 bases). The CDR3 totals 14 residues. Germline CDR1 MDHEN, CDR2 SYDVKM. V lost 5 bases, J lost 8 bases, and 18 bases lay in between. CDR3 bases: TGTGCCAGCAGTCCCCCCGCGGGGGGCTCGGAAGCTTTCTTT. It yields the protein CASSPPAGGSEAFF.

This clone was counted many times. This chain links TRBV28 with TRBJ1-3, with D possibly matching TRBD1 (5 bases). This CDR3 is 16 amino acids long. V lost 5 bases and J lost 0, with 14 bases in between. Germline V gene lookup returns CDR1 MDHEN and CDR2 SYDVKM. Here the CDR3 reads CASSGGTVNSGNTIYF. CDR3 in DNA: TGTGCCAGCAGTGGAGGGACGGTGAACTCTGGAAACACCATATATTTT.

In this sample, this clone turned up once. V and J are TRBV7-9 and TRBJ2-7, with 11 bases matching TRBD1. The germline CDR1 and CDR2 sequences are SEHNR and FQNEAQ (reference sequence). V was clipped by 3 bases and J by 3 bases; unmatched bases: 7. The CDR3 has 16 amino acids. DNA of the CDR3: TGTGCCAGCAGCTTCTCCGGGACAGGGGGGGACTACGAGCAGTACTTC. Its translation: CASSFSGTGGDYEQYF.

The chain employs TRBV3-1 (or the pseudogene TRBV3-2) and TRBJ1-2; D call uncertain. This CDR3 has 13 residues. The ends were cut back, 0 bases at V and 3 bases at J, with 5 bases in the middle. Germline V gene data show CDR1 as LGHDT and CDR2 as YNNKEL (reference sequence). The CDR3 nucleotides read TGTGCCAGCAGCCAAGAAAGACACTATGGCTACACCTTC. Protein product: CASSQERHYGYTF.

This rearrangement joins TRBV7-9 to TRBJ2-7; D is unresolved. The CDR3 is 13 amino acids. The V gene's germline CDR1 is SEHNR and CDR2 FQNEAQ (reference sequence). V dropped 5 bases and J dropped 2 bases, with 10 bases sitting between them. The CDR3 region is CASSHGPTYEQYF. The CDR3 DNA is TGTGCCAGCAGCCACGGACCCACCTACGAGCAGTACTTC.